This T cell receptor (beta chain) was obtained from a study of vaccination and CD4 T cells after COVID-19. For the study at large: Taking of post-vaccine samples occurred a median about 72 days after dose two (range 14 to 241).

Cultured CD4+ T-cell DNA underwent Oncomine TCR Beta short-read sequencing. DNA came from CD4+ T cells after culture. Each CDR3 protein gets one entry after TCRdb re-called the PCR reads with MiXCR. Counted here are under 11,000 distinct CDR3 sequences, about four fifths occurring once; the ten biggest clones make up 7.5% to 9%. Sample treatment: approximately 11-day PBMC culture with coronavirus spike peptide pools or control peptides (ViraFEST assay). A note on this clonotype: The antigen is unknown.

This clonotype was obtained from a human donor who had recovered from COVID-19. Sequenced input: CD4+ T cells from blood, cultured in vitro.

This chain's CDR3 is CASSLGDRVADTQYF. DNA for the CDR3: TGTGCCAGCAGCTTAGGGGACAGGGTGGCAGATACGCAGTATTTT. The chain joins TRBV7-9 to TRBJ2-3; 9 nucleotides match TRBD1. Germline CDR1 is SEHNR and CDR2 is FQNEAQ (reference sequence). The CDR3 extends over 15 amino acids. J was trimmed by 4 bases and V by 1 base; bases with no gene match: 3.